These T cell receptor beta chains were read from a single sample in a study of response to subunit inactivated influenza vaccine. From the RT-PCR reads, TCRdb called clonotypes with MiXCR, one entry per CDR3 protein. The sample records fewer than 400,000 distinct CDR3 sequences, roughly 22% being singletons. This sample comprised PBMCs from blood, obtained about 20 months after vaccination. Receptors originate from a man between 50 and 70 years old who received an inactivated influenza vaccine. CDR3s include the opening cysteine and the closing phenylalanine or tryptophan. A D gene is named only where the DNA matches it firmly. Not all rows give a size; the values are once, few, many and, for expanded clones, a class.

D: .
J: TRBJ2-3
V: TRBV24-1
length: 13
size: .
CDR3: CATSVASTDTQYF
DNA: TGTGCCACCTCCGTGGCCTCCACAGATACGCAGTATTTT

D: .
J: TRBJ1-5
V: TRBV2
length: 15
size: few
CDR3: CASSPGTYSNQPQHF
DNA: TGTGCCAGCAGTCCCGGGACCTATAGCAATCAGCCCCAGCATTTT

D: .
J: TRBJ1-6
V: TRBV12-3/TRBV12-4
length: 13
size: .
CDR3: CASSDRLFSPLHF
DNA: TGTGCCAGCAGCGACAGGCTGTTTTCACCCCTCCACTTT

D: .
J: TRBJ2-3
V: TRBV3-1
length: 15
size: .
CDR3: CASSQAGHRTDTQYF
DNA: TGTGCCAGCAGCCAAGCGGGCCATCGCACAGATACGCAGTATTTT

D: .
J: TRBJ2-1
V: TRBV5-1
length: 15
size: .
CDR3: CASSSIRDNGNEQFF
DNA: TGCGCCAGCAGCTCAATTCGGGACAATGGCAATGAGCAGTTCTTC

D: .
J: TRBJ2-7
V: TRBV5-1
length: 15
size: .
CDR3: CASSFSRDGPYEQYF
DNA: TGCGCCAGCAGCTTCTCGCGGGACGGACCCTACGAGCAGTACTTC

D: .
J: TRBJ2-3
V: TRBV7-6
length: 16
size: .
CDR3: CASSLVLGQGTDTQYF
DNA: TGTGCCAGCAGCTTAGTTCTGGGACAAGGCACAGATACGCAGTATTTT

D: TRBD2
J: TRBJ2-3
V: TRBV20-1
length: 17
size: .
CDR3: CSASPRGSGGAPDTQYF
DNA: TGCAGTGCTAGCCCCCGGGGAAGCGGGGGGGCCCCAGATACGCAGTATTTT

D: TRBD2
J: TRBJ2-1
V: TRBV20-1
length: 18
size: .
CDR3: CSAREASGGKSSYNEQFF
DNA: TGCAGTGCTAGAGAGGCCAGCGGGGGAAAGAGCTCCTACAATGAGCAGTTCTTC

D: TRBD2
J: TRBJ2-7
V: TRBV7-6
length: 15
size: .
CDR3: CASSRGSGRYYEQYF
DNA: TGTGCCAGCAGCCGAGGGAGCGGGAGGTATTACGAGCAGTACTTC

D: .
J: TRBJ1-2
V: TRBV2
length: 11
size: few
CDR3: CASSASYGYTF
DNA: TGTGCCAGCAGTGCTTCCTATGGCTACACCTTC

D: .
J: TRBJ2-7
V: TRBV23-1
length: 16
size: .
CDR3: CASSQSERVNSYEQYF
DNA: TGCGCCAGCAGTCAATCGGAGCGGGTGAACTCCTACGAGCAGTACTTC

D: TRBD2
J: TRBJ2-7
V: TRBV20-1
length: 15
size: few
CDR3: CSAIGAGGQNYEQYF
DNA: TGCAGTGCTATTGGAGCGGGGGGCCAAAACTACGAGCAGTACTTC

D: TRBD2
J: TRBJ2-1
V: TRBV27
length: 15
size: .
CDR3: CASSPLAGATNEQFF
DNA: TGTGCCAGCAGCCCACTAGCGGGGGCTACGAATGAGCAGTTCTTC

D: .
J: TRBJ1-5
V: TRBV6-1
length: 13
size: few
CDR3: CASKQGPGQPQHF
DNA: TGTGCCAGCAAACAGGGTCCTGGTCAGCCCCAGCATTTT

D: .
J: TRBJ1-5
V: TRBV19
length: 13
size: few
CDR3: CASSSGPAQPQHF
DNA: TGTGCCAGTTCATCCGGACCAGCGCAGCCCCAGCATTTT

D: .
J: TRBJ1-2
V: TRBV28
length: 13
size: .
CDR3: CASSFFTGQGYTF
DNA: TGTGCCAGCAGTTTTTTTACAGGGCAAGGCTACACCTTC

D: TRBD2
J: TRBJ2-7
V: TRBV10-3
length: 17
size: few
CDR3: CAISKTGASGSSDEQYF
DNA: TGTGCCATCAGTAAAACTGGGGCTAGCGGGAGTAGCGACGAGCAGTACTTC

D: .
J: TRBJ2-5
V: TRBV7-6
length: 15
size: few
CDR3: CASSLAPGVGETQYF
DNA: TGTGCCAGCAGCTTAGCGCCGGGGGTGGGGGAGACCCAGTACTTC

D: TRBD2
J: TRBJ2-7
V: TRBV7-2
length: 15
size: .
CDR3: CASSLERLAGGQQYF
DNA: TGTGCCAGCAGCTTAGAGCGACTAGCGGGAGGGCAGCAGTACTTC

D: .
J: TRBJ2-3
V: TRBV29-1
length: 17
size: few
CDR3: CSVAGGSRTSSTDTQYF
DNA: TGCAGCGTCGCCGGGGGCAGCCGCACATCTAGCACAGATACGCAGTATTTT

D: TRBD2
J: TRBJ2-3
V: TRBV5-1
length: 16
size: few
CDR3: CASSSGTSGPTDTQYF
DNA: TGCGCCAGCAGCTCCGGGACTAGCGGTCCCACAGATACGCAGTATTTT

D: TRBD1
J: TRBJ2-5
V: TRBV28
length: 21
size: .
CDR3: CASSLEALGQGSYRFVETQYF
DNA: TGTGCCAGCAGTTTAGAGGCCCTGGGACAGGGAAGTTATAGGTTTGTGGAGACCCAGTACTTC

D: TRBD2
J: TRBJ2-3
V: TRBV11-2
length: 15
size: many
CDR3: CASSSRAGGQDTQYF
DNA: TGTGCCAGCAGCTCACGGGCGGGGGGTCAAGATACGCAGTATTTT